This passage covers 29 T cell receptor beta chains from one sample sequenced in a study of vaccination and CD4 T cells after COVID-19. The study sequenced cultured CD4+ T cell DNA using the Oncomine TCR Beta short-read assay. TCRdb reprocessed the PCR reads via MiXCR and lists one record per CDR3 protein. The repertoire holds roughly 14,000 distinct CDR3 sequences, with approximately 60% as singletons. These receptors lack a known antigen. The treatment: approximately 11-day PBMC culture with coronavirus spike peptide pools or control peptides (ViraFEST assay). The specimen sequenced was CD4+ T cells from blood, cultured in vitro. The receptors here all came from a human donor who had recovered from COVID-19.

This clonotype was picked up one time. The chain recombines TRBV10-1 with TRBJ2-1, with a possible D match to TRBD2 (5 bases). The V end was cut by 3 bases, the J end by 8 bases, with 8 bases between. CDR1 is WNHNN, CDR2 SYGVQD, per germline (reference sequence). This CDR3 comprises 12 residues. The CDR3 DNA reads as TGCGCCAGCAGTGAATCGAGGGATGAGCAGTTCTTC. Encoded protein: CASSESRDEQFF.

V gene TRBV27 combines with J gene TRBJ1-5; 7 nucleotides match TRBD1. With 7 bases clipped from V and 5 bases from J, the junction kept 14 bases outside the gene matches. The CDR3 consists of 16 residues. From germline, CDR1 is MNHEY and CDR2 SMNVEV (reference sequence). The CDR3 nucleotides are TGTGCCAGCAAGAGCCCGACAGGGTTGTCTGATCAGCCCCAGCATTTT. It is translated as CASKSPTGLSDQPQHF.

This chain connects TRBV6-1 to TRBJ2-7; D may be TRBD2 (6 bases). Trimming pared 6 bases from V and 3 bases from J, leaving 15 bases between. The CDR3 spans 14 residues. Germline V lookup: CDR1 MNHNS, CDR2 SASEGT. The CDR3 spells CASRPSGADYEQYF. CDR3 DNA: TGTGCCAGCAGACCTTCGGGAGCCGACTACGAGCAGTACTTC.

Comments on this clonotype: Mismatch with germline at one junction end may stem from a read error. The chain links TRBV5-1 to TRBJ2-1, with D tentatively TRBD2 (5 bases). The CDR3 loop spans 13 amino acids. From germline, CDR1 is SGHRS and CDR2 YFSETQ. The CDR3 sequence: CASSLRDQTGKVF. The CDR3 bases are TGCGCCAGCAGCTTAAGAGATCAAACCGGGAAGGTGTTC.

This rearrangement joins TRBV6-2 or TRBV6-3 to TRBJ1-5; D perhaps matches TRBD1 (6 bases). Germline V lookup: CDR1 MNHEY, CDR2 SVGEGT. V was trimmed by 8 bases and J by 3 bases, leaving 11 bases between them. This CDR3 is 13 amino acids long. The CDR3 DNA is TGTGCCAGCGTACAGGGTCTCAATCAGCCCCAGCATTTT. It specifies CASVQGLNQPQHF.

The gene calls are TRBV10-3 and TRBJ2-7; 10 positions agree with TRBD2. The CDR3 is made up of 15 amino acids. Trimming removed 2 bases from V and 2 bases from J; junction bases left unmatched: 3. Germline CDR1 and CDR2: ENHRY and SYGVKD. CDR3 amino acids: CAISETSGTTYEQYF. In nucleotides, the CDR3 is TGTGCCATCAGTGAGACTAGCGGGACTACCTACGAGCAGTACTTC.

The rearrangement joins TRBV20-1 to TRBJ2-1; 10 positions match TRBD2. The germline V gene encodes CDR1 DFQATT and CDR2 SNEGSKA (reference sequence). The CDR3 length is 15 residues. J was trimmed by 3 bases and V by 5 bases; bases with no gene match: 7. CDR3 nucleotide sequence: TGCAGTGCTTTGACCGGGACTAGCGTCTACAATGAGCAGTTCTTC. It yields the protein CSALTGTSVYNEQFF.

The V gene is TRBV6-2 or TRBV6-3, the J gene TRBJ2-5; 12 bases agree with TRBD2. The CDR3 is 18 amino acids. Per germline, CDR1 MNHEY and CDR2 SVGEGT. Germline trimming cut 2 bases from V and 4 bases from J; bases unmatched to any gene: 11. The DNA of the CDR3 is TGTGCCAGCAGTTACCCGAAAACTAGCGGGAGGATGGGAGAGACCCAGTACTTC. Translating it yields CASSYPKTSGRMGETQYF.

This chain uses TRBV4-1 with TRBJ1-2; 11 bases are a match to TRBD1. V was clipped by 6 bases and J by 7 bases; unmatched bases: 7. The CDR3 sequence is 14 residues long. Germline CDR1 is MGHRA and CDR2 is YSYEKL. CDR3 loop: CASSHPGTGGGYTF. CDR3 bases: TGCGCCAGCAGTCATCCAGGGACAGGGGGTGGCTACACCTTC.

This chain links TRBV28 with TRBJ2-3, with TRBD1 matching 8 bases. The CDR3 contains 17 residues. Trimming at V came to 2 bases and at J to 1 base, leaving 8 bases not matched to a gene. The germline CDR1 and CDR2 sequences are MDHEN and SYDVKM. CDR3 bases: TGTGCCAGCAGTTTACGGCAGGGGGCGTATGGCACAGATACGCAGTATTTT. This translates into CASSLRQGAYGTDTQYF.

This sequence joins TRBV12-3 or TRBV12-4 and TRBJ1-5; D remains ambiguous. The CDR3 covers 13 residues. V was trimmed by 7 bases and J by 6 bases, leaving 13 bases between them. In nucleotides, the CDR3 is TGTGCCAGCACCGTAGGGTACGGTCAGCCCCAGCATTTT. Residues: CASTVGYGQPQHF.

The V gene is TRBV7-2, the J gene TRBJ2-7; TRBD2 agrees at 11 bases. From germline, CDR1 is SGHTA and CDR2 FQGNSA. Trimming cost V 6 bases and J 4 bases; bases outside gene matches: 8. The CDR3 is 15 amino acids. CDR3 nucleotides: TGTGCCAGCAGTTCCCTAGCGGGAGGTATATACGAGCAGTACTTC. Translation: CASSSLAGGIYEQYF.

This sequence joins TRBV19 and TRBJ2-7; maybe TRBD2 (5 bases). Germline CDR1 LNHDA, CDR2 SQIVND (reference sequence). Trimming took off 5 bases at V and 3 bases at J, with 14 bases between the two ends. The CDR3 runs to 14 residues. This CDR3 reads CASSRGGENYEQYF. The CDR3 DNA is TGTGCCAGTAGTCGGGGTGGGGAGAACTACGAGCAGTACTTC.

The CDR3 spells CASSPRRDRNEQYF. The CDR3 nucleotides are TGTGCCAGCAGTCCACGACGGGACAGGAACGAGCAGTACTTC. V is TRBV27 and J is TRBJ2-7, with TRBD1 matching 8 bases. The CDR3 loop spans 14 amino acids. The J segment lost 5 bases and the V segment lost 5 bases, leaving 8 bases of the junction unmatched. From germline, CDR1 is MNHEY and CDR2 SMNVEV (reference sequence).

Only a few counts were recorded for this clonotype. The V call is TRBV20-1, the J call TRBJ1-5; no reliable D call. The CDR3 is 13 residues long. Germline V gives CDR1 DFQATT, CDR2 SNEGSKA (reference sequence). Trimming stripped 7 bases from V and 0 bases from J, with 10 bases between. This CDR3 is CSVRAYSNQPQHF. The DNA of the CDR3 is TGCAGTGTTAGGGCCTATAGCAATCAGCCCCAGCATTTT.

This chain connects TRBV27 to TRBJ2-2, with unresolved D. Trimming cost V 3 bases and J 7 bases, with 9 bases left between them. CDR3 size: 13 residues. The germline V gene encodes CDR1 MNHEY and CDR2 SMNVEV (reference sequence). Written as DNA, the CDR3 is TGTGCCAGCAGTTTCCCGGGTTTCGGGGAGCTGTTTTTT. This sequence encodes CASSFPGFGELFF.

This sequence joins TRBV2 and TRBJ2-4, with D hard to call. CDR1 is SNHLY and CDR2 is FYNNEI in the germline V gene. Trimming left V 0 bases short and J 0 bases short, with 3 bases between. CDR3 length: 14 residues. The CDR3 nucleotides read TGTGCCAGCAGTGAAGCGGGAGCCAAAAACATTCAGTACTTC. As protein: CASSEAGAKNIQYF.

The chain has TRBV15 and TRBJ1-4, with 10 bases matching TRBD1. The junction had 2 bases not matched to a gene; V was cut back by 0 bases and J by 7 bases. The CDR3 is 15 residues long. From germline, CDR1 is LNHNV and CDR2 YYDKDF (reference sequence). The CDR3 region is CATSRDGQGGEKLFF. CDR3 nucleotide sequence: TGTGCCACCAGCAGAGATGGACAGGGGGGTGAAAAACTGTTTTTT. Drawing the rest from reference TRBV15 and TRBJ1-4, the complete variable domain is DAMVIQNPRYQVTQFGKPVTLSCSQTLNHNVMYWYQQKSSQAPKLLFHYYDKDFNNEADTPDNFQSRRPNTSFCFLDIRSPGLGDTAMYLCATSRDGQGGEKLFFGSGTQLSVL.

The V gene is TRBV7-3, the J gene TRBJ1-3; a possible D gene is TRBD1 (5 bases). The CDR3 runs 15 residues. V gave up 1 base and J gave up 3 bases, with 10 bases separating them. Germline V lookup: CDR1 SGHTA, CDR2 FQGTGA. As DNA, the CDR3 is TGTGCCAGCAGCTTAAACGCAGGGCATGGAAACACCATATATTTT. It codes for CASSLNAGHGNTIYF.

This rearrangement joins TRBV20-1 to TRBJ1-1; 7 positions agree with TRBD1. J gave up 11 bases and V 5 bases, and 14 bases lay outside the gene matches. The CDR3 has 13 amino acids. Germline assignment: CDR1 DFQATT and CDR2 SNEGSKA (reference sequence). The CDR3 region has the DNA TGCAGTGCTCCAGGGGGAGGGGGCGGTTGGGCTTTCTTT. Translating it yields CSAPGGGGGWAFF.

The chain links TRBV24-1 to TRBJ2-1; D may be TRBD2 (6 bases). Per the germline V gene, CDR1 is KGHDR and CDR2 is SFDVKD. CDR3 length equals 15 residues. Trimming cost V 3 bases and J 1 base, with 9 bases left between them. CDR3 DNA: TGTGCCACCAGTGATCAGCGGGTTTCCTACAATGAGCAGTTCTTC. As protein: CATSDQRVSYNEQFF.

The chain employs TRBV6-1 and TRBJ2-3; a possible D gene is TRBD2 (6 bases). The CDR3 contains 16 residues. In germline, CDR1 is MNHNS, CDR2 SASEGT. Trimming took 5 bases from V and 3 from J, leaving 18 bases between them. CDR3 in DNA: TGTGCCAGCAGTCAATGGGAGGTGGAGTTAACAGATACGCAGTATTTT. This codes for CASSQWEVELTDTQYF.

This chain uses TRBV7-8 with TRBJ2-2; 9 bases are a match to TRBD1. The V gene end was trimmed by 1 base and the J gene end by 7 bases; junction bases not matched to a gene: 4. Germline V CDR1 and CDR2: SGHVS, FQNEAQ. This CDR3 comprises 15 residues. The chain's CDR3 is CASSLGTGEGGELFF. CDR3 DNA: TGTGCCAGCAGCTTAGGGACAGGGGAAGGCGGGGAGCTGTTTTTT.

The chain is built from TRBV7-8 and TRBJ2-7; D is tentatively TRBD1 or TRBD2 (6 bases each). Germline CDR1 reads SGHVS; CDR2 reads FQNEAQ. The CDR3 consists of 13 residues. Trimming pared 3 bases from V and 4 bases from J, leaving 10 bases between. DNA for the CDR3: TGTGCCAGCAGCTTGGGGGGCCCTTACGAGCAGTACTTC. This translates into CASSLGGPYEQYF.

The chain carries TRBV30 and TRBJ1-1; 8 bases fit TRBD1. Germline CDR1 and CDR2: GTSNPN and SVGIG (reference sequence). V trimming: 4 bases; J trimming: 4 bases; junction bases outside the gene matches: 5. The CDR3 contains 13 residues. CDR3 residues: CAWTRTGLTEAFF. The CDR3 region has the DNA TGTGCCTGGACCCGGACAGGGCTCACTGAAGCTTTCTTT.

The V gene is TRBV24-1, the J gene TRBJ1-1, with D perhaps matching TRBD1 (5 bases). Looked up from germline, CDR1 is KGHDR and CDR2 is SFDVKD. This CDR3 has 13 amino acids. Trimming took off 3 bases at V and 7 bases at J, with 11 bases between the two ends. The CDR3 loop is CATSDPRDGEAFF. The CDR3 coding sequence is TGTGCCACCAGTGATCCTCGGGACGGTGAAGCTTTCTTT.

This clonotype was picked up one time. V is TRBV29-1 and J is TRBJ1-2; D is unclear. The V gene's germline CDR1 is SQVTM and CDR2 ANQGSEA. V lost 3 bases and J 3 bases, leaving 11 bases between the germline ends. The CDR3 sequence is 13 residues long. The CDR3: CSVDGDGYYGYTF. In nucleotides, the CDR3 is TGCAGCGTTGACGGGGATGGGTACTATGGCTACACCTTC.

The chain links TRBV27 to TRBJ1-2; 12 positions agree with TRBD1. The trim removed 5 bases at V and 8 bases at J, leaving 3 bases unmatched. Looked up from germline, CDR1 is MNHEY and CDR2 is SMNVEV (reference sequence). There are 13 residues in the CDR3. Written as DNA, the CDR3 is TGTGCCAGCAGTCCAGGGACAGGGGGCGGCTACACCTTC. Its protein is CASSPGTGGGYTF.

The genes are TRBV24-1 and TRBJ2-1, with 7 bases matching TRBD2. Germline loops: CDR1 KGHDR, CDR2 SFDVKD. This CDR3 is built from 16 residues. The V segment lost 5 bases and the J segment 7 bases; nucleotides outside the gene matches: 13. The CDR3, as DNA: TGTGCCACCAGTGGGTTCGGGCTAGCGGAAGAGAATGAGCAGTTCTTC. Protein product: CATSGFGLAEENEQFF.